Shown below are 32 T cell receptor beta chains from a single sample sequenced in a study of regulatory T cells in long-lasting Graves disease. In building TCR beta libraries, iRepertoire HTBI primers were used together with Arm-PCR of CDR3 regions. TCRdb re-analysed the multiplex PCR reads in MiXCR, keeping a single row per CDR3 protein. The sample lists roughly 560,000 distinct CDR3 sequences; about 15% were seen once. Time point of the sample: newly diagnosed GD, antithyroid drugs for less than 3 months. Generation of the TCR library employed RNA extracted from PBMCs. These sequences were also reported in another study, on T cells in Graves' hyperthyroidism and ophthalmopathy.

This material consisted of peripheral blood mononuclear cells (PBMCs), taken at new diagnosis, from a patient treated with antithyroid drugs. These receptor sequences come from a woman aged 35-65 years with Graves disease.

This clonotype was observed many times. This chain joins TRBV28 and TRBJ2-3, with D possibly being TRBD1 (5 bases). Trimming pared 3 bases from V and 8 bases from J, leaving 15 bases between. CDR1 is MDHEN and CDR2 is SYDVKM in the germline V gene. This CDR3 contains 14 residues. CDR3 region: CASSFPRVGGTQYF. The CDR3 coding sequence is TGTGCCAGCAGTTTCCCCAGGGTGGGTGGTACGCAGTATTTT. The full variable domain, with the rest looked up from reference TRBV28 and TRBJ2-3, is DVKVTQSSRYLVKRTGEKVFLECVQDMDHENMFWYRQDPGLGLRLIYFSYDVKMKEKGDIPEGYSVSREKKERFSLILESASTNQTSMYLCASSFPRVGGTQYFGPGTRLTVL.

This clonotype has ten or more counts. J is TRBJ2-5 and V is TRBV20-1, with a possible D match to TRBD2 (5 bases). The CDR3 consists of 15 residues. Germline CDR1 and CDR2: DFQATT and SNEGSKA (reference sequence). The ends were cut back, 1 base at V and 5 bases at J, with 17 bases in the middle. For the CDR3, the DNA is TGCAGTGCTAGAGGCTTCTCAAGCGGTCGGGAGACCCAGTACTTC. Its protein is CSARGFSSGRETQYF.

Turning to this clonotype: Since a much larger clone is just one base distant, this may be a read error. The chain carries TRBV5-1 and TRBJ2-5, with 7 bases fitting TRBD1. The tail of the sequence fits TRBJ2-1 better, so the J call may be wrong. This CDR3 has 15 residues. Per the germline V gene, CDR1 is SGHRS and CDR2 is YFSETQ. CDR3 DNA: TGCGCCAGCAGCTTCTGGACAGGTGGCCAAGAGACCCAGTTCTTC. It specifies CASSFWTGGQETQFF.

This clonotype was found many times. The rearrangement joins TRBV2 to TRBJ1-1; D remains unclear. Germline loops: CDR1 SNHLY, CDR2 FYNNEI. Between the trimmed V and J ends, which lost 6 bases and 1 base, there was a span of 12 bases. The CDR3 runs to 14 residues. The CDR3 DNA follows: TGTGCCAGCAGCCCGGTTGGTAGGAACACTGAAGCTTTCTTT. The encoded protein is CASSPVGRNTEAFF.

The chain combines TRBV20-1 with TRBJ2-5; D uncertain. With 6 bases removed from V and 1 base from J, the gap between germline ends came to 12 bases. The CDR3 is made up of 13 amino acids. Germline assignment: CDR1 DFQATT and CDR2 SNEGSKA (reference sequence). In DNA, the CDR3 is TGCAGTGCCGCCGCCGGGCCCCAAGAGACCCAGTACTTC. Its protein product is CSAAAGPQETQYF.

This clonotype was seen repeatedly, ten times or more. The genes are TRBV2 and TRBJ2-7; TRBD1 or TRBD2 may be the D gene (5 bases each). Trimming removed 7 bases from V and 3 bases from J, with 16 bases in between. The CDR3 loop spans 14 amino acids. Germline CDR1 is SNHLY and CDR2 is FYNNEI. The CDR3 loop reads CASTTGRSSYEQYF. The CDR3 DNA reads as TGTGCCAGCACCACGGGACGGTCGAGCTACGAGCAGTACTTC.

This clonotype was observed a handful of times. The chain employs TRBV19 and TRBJ2-7; 10 bases are a match to TRBD1. V was clipped by 10 bases and J by 4 bases; unmatched bases: 10. The CDR3 is 14 amino acids. Per the germline V gene, CDR1 is LNHDA and CDR2 is SQIVND (reference sequence). CDR3 amino acids: CATRGGQGFYEQYF. Written as DNA, the CDR3 is TGTGCCACCCGTGGGGGACAGGGGTTTTACGAGCAGTACTTC.

As regards this clonotype: The junction departs from germline at one end; a sequencing error may be responsible. The V gene is TRBV6-1, the J gene TRBJ2-1, with D perhaps being TRBD1 or TRBD2 (6 bases each). The CDR3 spans 14 residues. The germline CDR1 and CDR2 sequences are MNHNS and SASEGT. CDR3 nucleotides: TGTGCCAGCAGTAGGGGGACGGACTACAATGGGCAGTTCTTC. Translating it yields CASSRGTDYNGQFF.

This clonotype was observed at least ten times. This chain connects TRBV30 to TRBJ1-2; D is uncertain. Trimming cost V 1 base and J 4 bases, with 7 bases left between them. The CDR3 spans 12 residues. Per the germline V gene, CDR1 is GTSNPN and CDR2 is SVGIG (reference sequence). The CDR3 here is CAWSGLLYGYTF. In DNA, the CDR3 is TGTGCCTGGAGTGGCCTACTCTATGGCTACACCTTC. The full variable domain, completed using reference TRBV30 and TRBJ1-2, is SQTIHQWPATLVQPVGSPLSLECTVEGTSNPNLYWYRQAAGRGLQLLFYSVGIGQISSEVPQNLSASRPQDRQFILSSKKLLLSDSGFYLCAWSGLLYGYTFGSGTRLTVV.

This clonotype was counted at least ten times. The chain joins TRBV4-1 to TRBJ2-5, with D maybe TRBD2 (5 bases). This CDR3 contains 14 residues. Looked up from germline, CDR1 is MGHRA and CDR2 is YSYEKL. The V end was cut by 2 bases, the J end by 2 bases, with 9 bases between. CDR3 loop: CASSQPTSQETQYF. Written as DNA, the CDR3 is TGCGCCAGCAGCCAACCAACTAGTCAAGAGACCCAGTACTTC.

This clonotype was found once. A much larger clone lies one base from this, so it may be a read error. V gene TRBV5-1 combines with J gene TRBJ2-7; D remains ambiguous. Trimming left V 0 bases short and J 6 bases short, with 10 bases between. CDR3 size: 13 residues. Germline CDR1 SGHRS, CDR2 YFSETQ. The CDR3 reads CASSLGFPCEQYF. The DNA for the CDR3 is TGCGCCAGCAGCTTGGGGTTCCCATGCGAGCAGTACTTC. Drawing the rest from reference TRBV5-1 and TRBJ2-7, the complete variable domain is KAGVTQTPRYLIKTRGQQVTLSCSPISGHRSVSWYQQTPGQGLQFLFEYFSETQRNKGNFPGRFSGRQFSNSRSEMNVSTLELGDSALYLCASSLGFPCEQYFGPGTRLTVT.

This clonotype was picked up many times. The chain couples TRBV12-3 or TRBV12-4 to TRBJ2-2; TRBD1 might be the D (7 bases). V lost 7 bases and J lost 4, with 16 bases in between. The CDR3 contains 15 residues. The CDR3: CASIQGGLITGELFF. In nucleotides, the CDR3 is TGTGCCAGCATCCAGGGGGGCTTAATCACCGGGGAGCTGTTTTTT.

This clonotype showed up many times. The chain is built from TRBV11-2 and TRBJ2-7, with D possibly TRBD1 on 6 matching bases. Germline V gene data show CDR1 as SGHAT and CDR2 as FQNNGV. This CDR3 is built from 13 residues. Trimming left V 1 base short and J 3 bases short, with 7 bases between. The CDR3 DNA follows: TGTGCCAGCAGCTTAGGCAGGGGCTACGAGCAGTACTTC. Its translation: CASSLGRGYEQYF.

Here the CDR3 reads CASSWGSSYNEQYF. CDR3 coding DNA: TGCGCCAGCAGCTGGGGGAGCTCCTACAATGAGCAGTACTTC. This sequence joins TRBV5-1 and TRBJ2-1, with D perhaps assigned TRBD1 or TRBD2 (5 bases each). The end of the DNA is better explained by TRBJ2-7, so the J call may be wrong. This CDR3 has 14 amino acids. Germline CDR1 is SGHRS and CDR2 is YFSETQ.

This clonotype appeared many times. The gene calls are TRBV11-2 and TRBJ2-5; D is perhaps TRBD1 or TRBD2 (5 bases each). Germline CDR1 and CDR2: SGHAT and FQNNGV. V was cut by 6 bases and J by 2 bases, with 16 bases left in between. The CDR3 extends over 15 amino acids. CDR3 in DNA: TGTGCCAGCAGGATGGGCAGGGAGAAACAAGAGACCCAGTACTTC. Translated: CASRMGREKQETQYF.

This clonotype was found many times. J is TRBJ1-2 and V is TRBV28, with D unresolved. The CDR3 totals 14 residues. Germline CDR1 and CDR2: MDHEN and SYDVKM. Trimming removed 7 bases from V and 8 bases from J, with 20 bases in between. The DNA for the CDR3 is TGTGCCAGCACCGGACCCGCGGCATCGGAGGGCTACACCTTC. Protein sequence: CASTGPAASEGYTF.

This clonotype was recorded many times. This sequence joins TRBV13 and TRBJ1-1, with D uncertain. The V end lost 3 bases, the J end lost 8 bases, and 10 bases lay between the germline ends. Germline CDR1 PRHDT, CDR2 FYEKMQ (reference sequence). The CDR3 is 12 residues long. The CDR3 DNA sequence: TGTGCCAGCAGCTTTTCAGGACCCGAAGCTTTCTTT. It specifies CASSFSGPEAFF.

This clonotype has just a few counts. The V call is TRBV14, the J call TRBJ1-2; D unclear. V was pared by 1 base and J by 3 bases, with 12 bases between. The CDR3 extends over 15 amino acids. Germline CDR1 is SGHDN and CDR2 is FVKESK. As DNA, the CDR3 is TGTGCCAGCAGCCAAGGGGTGGAGAAGTACTATGGCTACACCTTC. Encoded protein: CASSQGVEKYYGYTF.

This clonotype has a handful of counts. The chain links TRBV5-4 to TRBJ2-7, with D perhaps matching TRBD1 (6 bases). From germline, CDR1 is SGHNT and CDR2 YYREEE (reference sequence). CDR3 length: 15 residues. V was clipped by 1 base and J by 6 bases, with 17 bases between them. CDR3 DNA sequence: TGTGCCAGCAGCTTGACCGGACAGATCACCGGCGAGCAGTACTTC. This gives the protein CASSLTGQITGEQYF. Drawing the rest from reference TRBV5-4 and TRBJ2-7, the complete variable domain is ETGVTQSPTHLIKTRGQQVTLRCSSQSGHNTVSWYQQALGQGPQFIFQYYREEENGRGNFPPRFSGLQFPNYSSELNVNALELDDSALYLCASSLTGQITGEQYFGPGTRLTVT.

Only a few counts were recorded for this clonotype. The chain has TRBV7-9 and TRBJ2-7; a possible D gene is TRBD1 (5 bases). The V gene's germline CDR1 is SEHNR and CDR2 FQNEAQ (reference sequence). V was pared by 5 bases and J by 3 bases, with 14 bases between. CDR3 size: 14 residues. In nucleotides, the CDR3 is TGTGCCAGCAGCCCCCAGGGCACTGTCTACGAGCAGTACTTC. Residues: CASSPQGTVYEQYF.

There are many counts of this clonotype. The V gene is TRBV28, the J gene TRBJ2-4; 8 bases align to TRBD1. The germline CDR1 and CDR2 sequences are MDHEN and SYDVKM. J lost 5 bases, V lost 6 bases, and 9 bases had no gene match. The CDR3 is made up of 15 amino acids. CDR3 sequence reads: CASRGAGGDQNIQYF. The CDR3, as DNA: TGTGCCAGCAGAGGGGCAGGGGGCGATCAAAACATTCAGTACTTC. Full variable domain (missing parts from reference TRBV28 and TRBJ2-4): DVKVTQSSRYLVKRTGEKVFLECVQDMDHENMFWYRQDPGLGLRLIYFSYDVKMKEKGDIPEGYSVSREKKERFSLILESASTNQTSMYLCASRGAGGDQNIQYFGAGTRLSVL.

This clonotype was counted at least ten times. The chain joins TRBV5-4 to TRBJ2-7; unclear D gene. In germline, CDR1 is SGHNT, CDR2 YYREEE (reference sequence). CDR3 length equals 14 residues. V was pared by 0 bases and J by 7 bases, with 14 bases between. The CDR3 loop is CASSLVGRMGEQYF. CDR3 nucleotide sequence: TGTGCCAGCAGCTTGGTAGGAAGGATGGGAGAGCAGTACTTC.

This clonotype has only a few counts. The rearrangement joins TRBV20-1 to TRBJ1-1, with D tentatively TRBD1 (5 bases). The germline V gene encodes CDR1 DFQATT and CDR2 SNEGSKA (reference sequence). The germline V and J ends were trimmed by 7 bases and 4 bases, with 13 bases remaining between them. The CDR3 contains 12 residues. CDR3: CSVSRGVTEAFF. In nucleotides, the CDR3 is TGCAGTGTGTCGAGGGGCGTCACTGAAGCTTTCTTT.

In its sample, this clonotype was seen many times. The V and J genes are TRBV28 and TRBJ1-2; D is unresolved. The CDR3 length is 16 residues. Per the germline V gene, CDR1 is MDHEN and CDR2 is SYDVKM. V shed 5 bases and J shed 6 bases, with 22 bases lying between them. This chain's CDR3 is CASSPIAPFPGNGYTF. The CDR3 nucleotides are TGTGCCAGCAGTCCCATCGCCCCGTTTCCCGGGAATGGCTACACCTTC.

This clonotype was recorded a few times. This sequence joins TRBV27 and TRBJ2-4; D may be TRBD2 (5 bases). V lost 7 bases and J 0 bases, leaving 19 bases between the germline ends. Germline loops: CDR1 MNHEY, CDR2 SMNVEV (reference sequence). CDR3 size: 17 residues. CDR3 nucleotides: TGTGCCAGCACTTCACCGCGGGTTCCTCTAGCCAAAAACATTCAGTACTTC. Its protein is CASTSPRVPLAKNIQYF.

This clonotype was observed a handful of times. DNA of the CDR3: TGCAGTGCTGCAGCAGGGGGCACTGAAGCTTTCTTT. As protein: CSAAAGGTEAFF. V and J are TRBV20-1 and TRBJ1-1, with TRBD1 matching over 7 bases. The germline CDR1 and CDR2 sequences are DFQATT and SNEGSKA (reference sequence). The CDR3 loop spans 12 amino acids. J gave up 4 bases and V 5 bases, and 4 bases lay outside the gene matches.

This clonotype was recorded many times. The chain uses TRBV12-3 or TRBV12-4 and TRBJ2-7; D unresolved. The CDR3 runs to 12 residues. V lost 6 bases to trimming and J lost 5 bases, with 11 bases between them. CDR3 sequence: CASSLLPHEQYF. The CDR3 DNA follows: TGTGCCAGCAGCCTACTTCCGCACGAGCAGTACTTC.

This clonotype has just a few counts. The chain carries TRBV30 and TRBJ2-4; TRBD1 is a possible D gene (6 bases). Germline loops: CDR1 GTSNPN, CDR2 SVGIG (reference sequence). The CDR3 runs 18 residues. V was cut by 3 bases and J by 0 bases, with 21 bases left in between. Here the CDR3 DNA reads TGTGCCTGGAGCCTACAGGGAACCCCTGGGGTAGCCAAAAACATTCAGTACTTC. Translated: CAWSLQGTPGVAKNIQYF.

This clonotype was detected only a few times. The CDR3 DNA reads as TGCAGTGCTAGGGTAAGAAGGACAGGGTCCGGGTACGAGCAGTACTTC. It is translated as CSARVRRTGSGYEQYF. The chain employs TRBV20-1 and TRBJ2-7; 8 bases are a match to TRBD1. Germline V lookup: CDR1 DFQATT, CDR2 SNEGSKA (reference sequence). The V segment lost 3 bases and the J segment 4 bases; nucleotides outside the gene matches: 14. CDR3 size: 16 residues.

This clonotype has a count of ten or more. The chain combines TRBV5-1 with TRBJ2-2; tentatively, D is TRBD2 (6 bases). V was trimmed by 2 bases and J by 1 base, leaving 9 bases between them. CDR1 is SGHRS, CDR2 YFSETQ, per germline. This CDR3 is built from 15 residues. The CDR3 spells CASSLRAGNTGELFF. Written as DNA, the CDR3 is TGCGCCAGCAGCTTAAGAGCGGGGAACACCGGGGAGCTGTTTTTT.

At least ten counts were recorded for this clonotype. The rearrangement joins TRBV20-1 to TRBJ2-7, with D perhaps given as TRBD1 or TRBD2 (5 bases each). Germline-derived CDR1 and CDR2 are DFQATT and SNEGSKA (reference sequence). This CDR3 comprises 12 residues. V lost 6 bases to trimming and J lost 1 base, with 10 bases between them. The CDR3 is CSATWGSYEQYF. The DNA for the CDR3 is TGCAGTGCCACTTGGGGGTCCTACGAGCAGTACTTC.

Only a few counts were recorded for this clonotype. The rearrangement uses TRBV10-1 and TRBJ1-1; D is perhaps TRBD1 (5 bases). The V end was cut by 4 bases, the J end by 3 bases, with 18 bases between. Germline CDR1 WNHNN, CDR2 SYGVQD (reference sequence). The CDR3 is 16 amino acids. CDR3 in amino acids: CASSAAVGAVDTEAFF. Written as DNA, the CDR3 is TGCGCCAGCAGTGCCGCGGTAGGGGCGGTCGACACTGAAGCTTTCTTT.